What follows describes a single TCR beta chain. As yet, its antigen is unknown. This entry is derived from a study of blood T cells in healthy people across ages. Whole-study results and caveats: Unsorted PBMCs prevented conclusive naive versus antigen-experienced comparison. While age rose, TCR beta diversity per million T cells dropped in a roughly linear way.

Combining a sample-barcoded 5' primer with a J-beta primer mix, a second PCR ran for roughly 6 to 11 cycles. Each TCR beta cDNA got a 12-nucleotide random molecular identifier. Per-sample output comprised a minimum of 2.5 million paired-end reads containing CDR3. TCRdb ran MiXCR on the 5' RACE reads and lists one entry per CDR3 protein. The repertoire holds 1,800,000 or so distinct CDR3 sequences, 30% to 40% seen once, with around 23% in the top ten. Germline CDR1 and CDR2: MNHEY and SVGAGI. V was clipped by 5 bases and J by 2 bases, with 16 bases between them. The length of the CDR3 is 15 residues. The chain combines TRBV6-5 with TRBJ2-7; a weak D match, TRBD1 (6 bases). The TCR sequence derives from a human donor in good health. Material: blood. CDR3 residues: CASSTPRDTPYEQYF. The CDR3 bases are TGTGCCAGCAGTACCCCCAGGGACACTCCCTACGAGCAGTACTTC.